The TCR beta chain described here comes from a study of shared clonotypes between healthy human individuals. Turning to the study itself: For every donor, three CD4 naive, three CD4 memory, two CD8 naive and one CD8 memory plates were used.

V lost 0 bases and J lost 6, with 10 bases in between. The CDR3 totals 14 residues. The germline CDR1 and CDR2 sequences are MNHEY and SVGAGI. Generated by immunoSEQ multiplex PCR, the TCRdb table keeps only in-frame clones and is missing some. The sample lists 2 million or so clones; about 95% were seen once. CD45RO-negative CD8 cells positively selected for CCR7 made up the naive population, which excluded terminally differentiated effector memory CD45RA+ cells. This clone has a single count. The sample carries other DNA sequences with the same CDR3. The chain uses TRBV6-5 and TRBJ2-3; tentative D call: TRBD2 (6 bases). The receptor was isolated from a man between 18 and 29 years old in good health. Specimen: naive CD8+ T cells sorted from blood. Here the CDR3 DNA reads TGTGCCAGCAGTTACTCCGGCGGGGCGGATACGCAGTATTTT. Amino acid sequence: CASSYSGGADTQYF.